This T cell receptor beta chain is from a study of T cell responses to AZD1222 COVID-19 vaccine. Remarks on this clone: The antigen is not known.

The assay was immunoSEQ multiplex PCR, and TCRdb's table has in-frame clones only and misses some. The data show roughly 140,000 clones, 91% seen once. Deletions cut 2 bases from V and 8 bases from J, with 21 bases between. The CDR3 runs to 16 residues. Germline-derived CDR1 and CDR2 are SGHTA and FQGNSA. Notes on the study in general: Clonal diversity was possibly underestimated; the donors were predominantly white British and more often female.

This TCR derives from an adult in good health. The V and J genes are TRBV7-2 and TRBJ1-2; unclear D gene. The sample was peripheral blood, taken on day 0 of AZD1222 vaccination. In DNA form, the CDR3 reads TGTGCCAGCAGCTTAACCGGGGAGCCCTCGAAAGGCGGCTACACCTTC. Protein sequence: CASSLTGEPSKGGYTF.